Shown below are 3 T cell receptor beta chains from a single sample sequenced in a study of long-term antiretroviral therapy in people with HIV. Survey level was the resolution at which the v3.0 immunoSEQ assay ran. Method: immunoSEQ multiplex PCR; TCRdb's copy keeps in-frame clones and lacks some. The table lists just over 20,000 clones, 82% of them singletons, with roughly 4.8% in the top ten. Sequencing used unsorted PBMCs, obtained 0.5 years after starting antiretroviral therapy. All receptors come from a man between 18 and 35 years old with HIV.

The chain recombines TRBV1 with TRBJ2-7; the table's TRBD2 call for D was not verified on the DNA. TRBV1 is a listed pseudogene. CDR3 length equals 16 residues. CDR3 sequence: CTSSQDSLADSYEQYF. The CDR3, as DNA: TGCACCAGCAGCCAAGATAGTCTAGCGGACTCCTACGAGCAGTACTTC.

The J gene is TRBJ1-1, the V gene TRBV7-9, with a weak D call TRBD1 (6 bases). Germline CDR1 and CDR2: SEHNR and FQNEAQ (reference sequence). This CDR3 spans 18 amino acids. V lost 4 bases to trimming and J lost 1 base, with 22 bases between them. The CDR3, as DNA: TGTGCCAGCAGCTCCAAGGGGGGGACTCAAGTGAGGAACACTGAAGCTTTCTTT. Amino acids: CASSSKGGTQVRNTEAFF. Full variable domain (outside the CDR3, taken from reference TRBV7-9 and TRBJ1-1): DTGVSQNPRHKITKRGQNVTFRCDPISEHNRLYWYRQTLGQGPEFLTYFQNEAQLEKSRLLSDRFSAERPKGSFSTLEIQRTEQGDSAMYLCASSSKGGTQVRNTEAFFGQGTRLTVV.

In this sample, this clone turned up once. The V call is TRBV7-8, the J call TRBJ2-3; the D is unclear. The germline CDR1 and CDR2 sequences are SGHVS and FQNEAQ. V shed 5 bases and J shed 5 bases, with 8 bases lying between them. The CDR3 runs to 12 residues. The CDR3, as DNA: TGTGCCAGCAGCCGCCTACGAGATACGCAGTATTTT. Its translation: CASSRLRDTQYF.